The clone carrying this TCR beta chain was found a few times. What it binds is not known. Patients were excluded for uncontrolled infection, other autoimmune disease, pregnancy or lactation. Orbital computed tomography, thyroid ultrasound, serum thyroxine and TRAb, and clinical symptoms together informed the diagnoses. This entry belongs to a study of T cells in Graves' hyperthyroidism and ophthalmopathy. Study-level findings and limits: Stable hyperthyroidism was told apart from ophthalmopathy by a model built on 13 V-J features.

Trimming shortened V by 4 bases and J by 2 bases, and 21 bases separated the two germline ends. Germline values: CDR1 MNHNS, CDR2 SASEGT. The CDR3 runs to 18 residues. Researchers took RNA transcripts and amplified the TCR beta CDR3 regions from them. TCR CDR3 underwent first-round RT-PCR with the HTBI primer set. TCRdb re-derived calls from the multiplex PCR reads in MiXCR, one entry per CDR3 protein. The data contain 300,000 to 350,000 distinct CDR3 sequences, 11% to 15% of them singletons. The TCR sequence derives from a woman younger than 45 with Graves' hyperthyroidism. The specimen sequenced was blood. The gene calls are TRBV6-1 and TRBJ2-1; D may be TRBD2 (6 bases). The CDR3 bases are TGTGCCAGCAGTGGGGAGGTAAATGGGACGGGCCCCTACAATGAGCAGTTCTTC. Its translation is CASSGEVNGTGPYNEQFF.